This is a list of T cell receptor beta chains from one sample in a study of blood T cell repertoires in COVID-19. Here immunoSEQ multiplex PCR was the method, and the copy in TCRdb shows in-frame clones only, minus some. The sample has about 240,000 clones, roughly 80% seen once. Specimen: peripheral blood. These receptors came from a young woman with acute or convalescent COVID-19. The CDR3 runs from the conserved cysteine through the conserved F or W. The D gene is left open where the match is weak. A clone size is listed for some rows: how often the clone was seen (once, few, many), or a class if it is expanded.

length,D,J,size,V,DNA,CDR3
15,TRBD2,TRBJ2-7,.,TRBV7-6,TGTGCCAGCAGCCCCCGTGCGAGCGGGATCTACGAGCAGTACTTC,CASSPRASGIYEQYF
15,.,TRBJ1-6,.,TRBV27,TGTGCCAGCAGTACCCCCCAGGGCCGCAATTCACCCCTCCACTTT,CASSTPQGRNSPLHF
13,.,TRBJ2-2,.,TRBV2,TGTGCCAGCAGGGCAGGGCAGGGAACAAGGGAGTTTTTT,CASRAGQGTREFF
14,.,TRBJ2-7,.,TRBV9,TGTGCCAGCGGTCGGTCAGCGGGCGACTACGAGCAGTACTTC,CASGRSAGDYEQYF
15,TRBD1,TRBJ1-5,few,TRBV19,TGTGCCAGTAGTATAGTACAGGGGAGCAATCAGCCCCAGCATTTT,CASSIVQGSNQPQHF
17,.,TRBJ1-1,.,TRBV5-4,TGTGCCAGCAGCTTGGACTCGACAGGTCTCTCGAACACTGAAGCTTTCTTT,CASSLDSTGLSNTEAFF
15,.,TRBJ1-3,.,TRBV5-1,TGCGCCAGCAGCCTAGGACAGTCCACTGGAAACACCATATATTTT,CASSLGQSTGNTIYF
11,.,TRBJ2-1,.,TRBV18,TGTGCCAGCTCCTCGGGTCTTCAGCAGTTCTTC,CASSSGLQQFF
12,.,TRBJ2-1,.,TRBV3-1/TRBV3-2,TGTGCCAGCGTGGCCAGGGGGGATGAGCAGTTCTTC,CASVARGDEQFF
15,TRBD1,TRBJ1-2,.,TRBV19,TGTGCCAGTAGCCTGGGGCCTGGGACAGGGGATGGCTACACCTTC,CASSLGPGTGDGYTF
17,TRBD1,TRBJ1-1,.,TRBV7-8,TGTGCCAGCAGCTTAGTTGGGGGCATAGAGGGGGCCGCTGAAGCTTTCTTT,CASSLVGGIEGAAEAFF
13,.,TRBJ1-2,.,TRBV25-1,TGTGCCAGCAGTGAAGGGGGCAGGATCGGCTACACCTTC,CASSEGGRIGYTF
13,TRBD1,TRBJ2-2,many,TRBV5-1,TGCGCCAGCAACAGGGGGACCACCGGGGAGCTGTTTTTT,CASNRGTTGELFF
13,.,TRBJ2-2,few,TRBV2,TGTGCCAGCGTGCCTACGAACACCGGGGAGCTGTTTTTT,CASVPTNTGELFF
17,TRBD2,TRBJ2-2,.,TRBV5-1,TGCGCCAGCAGCTCCTTAGCGGGAGGGCCGAACACCGGGGAGCTGTTTTTT,CASSSLAGGPNTGELFF
14,TRBD1,TRBJ2-5,.,TRBV5-8,TGTGCCAGCAGCTTATGGACAGGACAAGAGACCCAGTACTTC,CASSLWTGQETQYF
14,.,TRBJ2-7,few,TRBV4-2,TGTGCCAGCAGCCAAGATTCAGGGATCTACGAGCAGTACTTC,CASSQDSGIYEQYF
13,.,TRBJ1-2,few,TRBV14,TGTGCCAGCAGCCCTCGGGGGACCTTAGGCTACACCTTC,CASSPRGTLGYTF
15,.,TRBJ2-2,.,TRBV19,TGTGCCAGTAGTATAGTAGGGGTGATCACCGGGGAGCTGTTTTTT,CASSIVGVITGELFF
20,TRBD1,TRBJ1-4,once,TRBV18,TGTGCCAGCTCACCGGCCGGAACTCCGGGACAGGGATCGGCTAATGAAAAACTGTTTTTT,CASSPAGTPGQGSANEKLFF
14,.,TRBJ1-1,.,TRBV7-2,TGTGCCAGCAGCTTAGTCGCAGGGAACACTGAAGCTTTCTTT,CASSLVAGNTEAFF
15,TRBD1,TRBJ2-7,.,TRBV6-5,TGTGCCAGCAGCACCGGGACAGGCGAGCCCTACGAGCAGTACTTC,CASSTGTGEPYEQYF
17,.,TRBJ1-3,.,TRBV7-3,TGTGCCAGCACCCTCTTAGGACCGCGGGACCGGGGGAACACCATATATTTT,CASTLLGPRDRGNTIYF
17,TRBD1,TRBJ2-6,.,TRBV2,TGTGCCAGCAGTGGGGACAGGATCCTTTCTGGGGCCAACGTCCTGACTTTC,CASSGDRILSGANVLTF
17,TRBD2,TRBJ2-3,.,TRBV7-6,TGTGCCAGCAGCTTAGCGGCGGGAGGGCCCTGGGAAGGTACGCAGTATTTT,CASSLAAGGPWEGTQYF
14,.,TRBJ2-1,.,TRBV19,TGTGCCAGTAGCTTTACGGGAGCGTATAATGAGCAGTTCTTC,CASSFTGAYNEQFF
16,TRBD2,TRBJ2-5,.,TRBV5-4,TGTGCCAGCAGCGTTATAGGTGGGGCGGGAGGGGAGACCCAGTACTTC,CASSVIGGAGGETQYF
14,.,TRBJ1-6,.,TRBV6-6,TGTGCCAGCAGGCCGGACAGAACTAATTCACCCCTCCACTTT,CASRPDRTNSPLHF
14,.,TRBJ2-3,.,TRBV20-1,TGCAGTGCTAGTCTGCCAGGATCCACAGATACGCAGTATTTT,CSASLPGSTDTQYF
18,TRBD2,TRBJ2-2,.,TRBV7-2,TGTGCCAGCAGCTTAGGGAAATTAGCGGGAGGGAACACCGGGGAGCTGTTTTTT,CASSLGKLAGGNTGELFF
18,.,TRBJ1-6,.,TRBV28,TGTGCCAGCAGTATACGGTCCCTCGGAGAGTCCTATAATTCACCCCTCCACTTT,CASSIRSLGESYNSPLHF
14,TRBD1,TRBJ1-4,few,TRBV7-9,TGTGCCAGCAGCCGACAGGGGGCGGGTGAAAAACTGTTTTTT,CASSRQGAGEKLFF
13,.,TRBJ2-2,.,TRBV2,TGTGCCAGCAGGGGGACATACACCGGGGAGCTGTTTTTT,CASRGTYTGELFF
17,TRBD2,TRBJ2-1,.,TRBV4-3,TGCGCCAGCAGCCAAGATACGACTAGCGGACCATACAATGAGCAGTTCTTC,CASSQDTTSGPYNEQFF
13,TRBD2,TRBJ2-1,.,TRBV10-3,TGTGCCATCAGTGGGGGGACTATGAATGAGCAGTTCTTC,CAISGGTMNEQFF
12,.,TRBJ1-2,many,TRBV10-3,TGTGCCATCAGTTCCCCAGGAGGAGGCTACACCTTC,CAISSPGGGYTF
14,TRBD1,TRBJ2-7,.,TRBV19,TGTGCCAGTAGTCTCGGGACAGGGCCTTACGAGCAGTACTTC,CASSLGTGPYEQYF
21,TRBD1,TRBJ2-7,.,TRBV10-1,TGCGCCAGCAGTGCCACAACATTGGGGACAGGGCCGAAAAAATTCTCCTACGAGCAGTACTTC,CASSATTLGTGPKKFSYEQYF
15,TRBD1,TRBJ2-7,.,TRBV7-2,TGTGCCAGCAGCTTGGAGGGACAGGCCCCCTACGAGCAGTACTTC,CASSLEGQAPYEQYF
13,.,TRBJ2-2,.,TRBV5-6,TGTGCCAGCAGCTTGGATTTCAGCGGGGAGCTGTTTTTT,CASSLDFSGELFF
13,.,TRBJ1-1,.,TRBV27,TGTGCCAGCAGTTTATCAGGGGTCACTGAAGCTTTCTTT,CASSLSGVTEAFF
15,TRBD2,TRBJ2-1,.,TRBV19,TGTGCCAGTACCTCCGGACTAGCGGGAGGCGATGAGCAGTTCTTC,CASTSGLAGGDEQFF
14,TRBD1,TRBJ2-7,once,TRBV6-2/TRBV6-3,TGTGCCAGCAGTCGGGACAGGGTGGGGGACGAGCAGTACTTC,CASSRDRVGDEQYF
15,TRBD1,TRBJ1-3,.,TRBV27,TGTGCCAGCAGTACCGGGACAGGCCGATGGAACACCATATATTTT,CASSTGTGRWNTIYF